One sample yielded the 11 T cell receptor beta chains listed below, sequenced in a study of T-cell reconstitution after alpha-beta-depleted transplantation in children. Unique molecular identifiers were used in preparing the TCRbeta library. TCRdb ran MiXCR on the PCR reads and lists one entry per CDR3 protein. Among about 250,000 distinct CDR3 sequences, more than 20% were seen once, and the ten largest hold roughly 5%. The sample was PBMCs, mostly from graft donor cells, taken 360 days after TCRalphabeta/CD19-depleted stem cell transplant. The receptors stem from a female patient aged 2 to 10 who had a stem cell transplant for congenital amegakaryocytic thrombocytopenia, so the T cells may come from the graft donor.

This clonotype was seen a few times. The chain carries TRBV20-1 and TRBJ2-1, with TRBD2 matching 11 bases. The CDR3 is 15 residues long. The junction had 5 bases not matched to a gene; V was cut back by 3 bases and J by 4 bases. CDR1 and CDR2 from the germline V gene are DFQATT and SNEGSKA (reference sequence). The CDR3 DNA reads as TGCAGTGCTAGCGCGACTAGCGGGATGTACAATGAGCAGTTCTTC. Protein sequence: CSASATSGMYNEQFF.

The chain joins TRBV5-1 to TRBJ1-4, with a weak D call TRBD1 (6 bases). This CDR3 has 16 amino acids. Per the germline V gene, CDR1 is SGHRS and CDR2 is YFSETQ. The V end was cut by 0 bases, the J end by 4 bases, with 13 bases between. The CDR3 region has the DNA TGCGCCAGCAGCTTGGCCGGGGGGCTGGGTAATGAAAAACTGTTTTTT. Translation gives CASSLAGGLGNEKLFF.

The chain joins TRBV6-1 to TRBJ2-5; D is possibly TRBD2 (6 bases). Trimming removed 8 bases from V and 2 bases from J, with 21 bases in between. The germline gives CDR1 MNHNS, CDR2 SASEGT. The CDR3 is 16 amino acids. Here the CDR3 reads CASDVGPAGSQETQYF. The CDR3, as DNA: TGTGCCAGCGACGTGGGTCCGGCGGGAAGTCAAGAGACCCAGTACTTC.

This clonotype came up many times. The chain couples TRBV30 to TRBJ1-5, with 9 bases fitting TRBD1. Germline assignment: CDR1 GTSNPN and CDR2 SVGIG (reference sequence). After removal of 1 base from V and 2 bases from J, the junction contained 3 bases not matched to a gene. The CDR3 consists of 15 residues. In nucleotides, the CDR3 is TGTGCCTGGAGTGGGACAGGGGCTGGCAATCAGCCCCAGCATTTT. Translated: CAWSGTGAGNQPQHF.

The DNA for the CDR3 is TGCAGTGTCAGGGGACAGGGCAACACTGAAGCTTTCTTT. As protein: CSVRGQGNTEAFF. The V and J genes are TRBV20-1 and TRBJ1-1; TRBD1 matches 9 bases. The V segment lost 7 bases and the J segment 2 bases; nucleotides outside the gene matches: 5. CDR3 length equals 13 residues. Looked up from germline, CDR1 is DFQATT and CDR2 is SNEGSKA (reference sequence).

This clonotype showed up just a few times. The chain uses TRBV24-1 and TRBJ2-2; TRBD1 might be the D (6 bases). The CDR3 covers 14 residues. Per the germline V gene, CDR1 is KGHDR and CDR2 is SFDVKD. V lost 4 bases and J 6 bases, leaving 11 bases between the germline ends. The CDR3 DNA reads TGTGCCACCAGTGAACAGGGCCGGGCCGGGGAGCTGTTTTTT. As protein: CATSEQGRAGELFF.

The chain uses TRBV5-1 and TRBJ1-5; tentative D call: TRBD1 (6 bases). With 0 bases removed from V and 6 bases from J, the gap between germline ends came to 13 bases. The CDR3 is made up of 15 amino acids. Germline V gives CDR1 SGHRS, CDR2 YFSETQ. The CDR3 DNA reads TGCGCCAGCAGCTTGGGACAGGCGGTGGGTCAGCCCCAGCATTTT. It translates to CASSLGQAVGQPQHF. Together with reference TRBV5-1 and TRBJ1-5, the CDR3 gives the full variable domain: KAGVTQTPRYLIKTRGQQVTLSCSPISGHRSVSWYQQTPGQGLQFLFEYFSETQRNKGNFPGRFSGRQFSNSRSEMNVSTLELGDSALYLCASSLGQAVGQPQHFGDGTRLSIL.

This clonotype showed up just a few times. The chain employs TRBV4-3 and TRBJ2-6; possibly TRBD1 for D (6 bases). The CDR3 sequence is 17 residues long. The ends were cut back, 2 bases at V and 0 bases at J, with 11 bases in the middle. Germline V gene data show CDR1 as LGHNA and CDR2 as YSLEER. CDR3 loop: CASSQHRETSGANVLTF. The DNA of the CDR3 is TGCGCCAGCAGCCAACACAGGGAGACCTCTGGGGCCAACGTCCTGACTTTC.

V usage is TRBV7-9 and J usage is TRBJ1-1; D uncertain. The CDR3 totals 14 residues. Trimming stripped 5 bases from V and 0 bases from J, with 10 bases between. Germline CDR1 is SEHNR and CDR2 is FQNEAQ (reference sequence). The CDR3 protein is CASSRKVMNTEAFF. The DNA for the CDR3 is TGTGCCAGCAGCCGCAAGGTTATGAACACTGAAGCTTTCTTT.

This clonotype was found a few times. V is TRBV28 and J is TRBJ1-4, with TRBD1 as a possible D gene (6 bases). The CDR3 sequence is 15 residues long. V dropped 2 bases and J dropped 4 bases, with 11 bases sitting between them. Per germline, CDR1 MDHEN and CDR2 SYDVKM. The CDR3 DNA sequence: TGTGCCAGCAGTTTAGGGGGGGCGGTTAATGAAAAACTGTTTTTT. This gives the protein CASSLGGAVNEKLFF.

This clonotype was picked up a small number of times. The rearrangement links TRBV20-1 to TRBJ1-3, with D hard to call. CDR1 is DFQATT, CDR2 SNEGSKA, per germline (reference sequence). Trimming cost V 2 bases and J 0 bases, with 11 bases left between them. CDR3 length: 15 residues. CDR3 residues: CSARTRGSSGNTIYF. The CDR3 region has the DNA TGCAGTGCTAGAACCCGGGGTAGCTCTGGAAACACCATATATTTT.